This TCR beta chain was found in a study of early T cells in non-severe SARS-CoV-2 infection (dated by TCRdb to the early 2020s). In terms of the full investigation: Bulk RNA from unsorted whole blood was used for TCR sequencing, so alpha and beta chains could not be paired.

Set within a cohort of healthcare workers in London, UK, this nested case-control study involved weekly PCR testing of nasopharyngeal swabs along with blood sampling. Healthcare workers were recruited between 23 and 31 March 2020, during the week of the UK lockdown, and were followed weekly for up to roughly 15 weeks. A distance of 15 bases separates the germline ends of V and J, which lose 3 bases and 1 base respectively. The CDR3, cysteine through phenylalanine, is 15 amino acids long. Just the 45-base CDR3 DNA is kept, in frame starting at base 1. Per the germline V gene (reference sequence), DFQATT is the CDR1 and SNEGSKA is the CDR2. Study-level results and caveats: Matching against VDJdb was skewed toward anti-spike CD8 responses, likely underestimated virus-specific expansions, and missed private and CD4 specificities.

The library was made by 5' RACE. Sequencer: NextSeq 500. The TCR library protocol attached unique molecular identifiers to individual cDNA molecules to correct for sequencing error and PCR bias. Both TCR alpha and beta chains were sequenced, and tight co-correlation was observed between alpha and beta sequence abundances in each sample. In the source study's methods: Decombinator V4 was used to annotate the V gene, J gene and CDR3 of the TCR sequences. Expanded TCRs were defined as changing significantly between any two time points under a Poisson model with p below 0.0001. TCR abundances were normalised to the total number of TCRs sequenced in each sample and reported as counts per million. TRAV1-2 paired with TRAJ12, TRAJ20 or TRAJ33 defined MAIT TCRs, while TRAV10 paired with TRAJ18 defined iNKT TCRs. VDJdb, accessed on 1 November 2021, was searched for TCRs annotated for CMV, EBV and SARS-CoV-2, and TCRs annotated for more than one antigen were excluded. The public reads were reprocessed in TCRdb via fastp at Q25 and MiXCR, keeping in-frame beta chains. All rows with the same CDR3 protein become a single entry with the most common DNA and genes. In this record, the V and J calls reflect TCRdb's handling and not the investigators' own analysis. The sample includes tens of thousands of distinct CDR3 sequences, with about 9.1% observed a single time. Of the sample, 3.5% to 5% falls within the top ten clones.

This clonotype appeared many times. Its antigen is currently not known. Base qualities are not recorded, but no much larger clone differs from it by a single base. The sample consisted of whole blood. The TCR was taken from an adult who was a healthcare worker with PCR-confirmed SARS-CoV-2 infection or an uninfected control (not recorded which). The rearranged chain carries TRBV20-1 and TRBJ2-5; tentative D gene TRBD2, with 7 bases matching. The CDR3 loop reads CSASTRRGLQETQYF. The nucleotide sequence reads as follows: TGCAGTGCTAGCACTAGGCGGGGGCTCCAAGAGACCCAGTACTTC.